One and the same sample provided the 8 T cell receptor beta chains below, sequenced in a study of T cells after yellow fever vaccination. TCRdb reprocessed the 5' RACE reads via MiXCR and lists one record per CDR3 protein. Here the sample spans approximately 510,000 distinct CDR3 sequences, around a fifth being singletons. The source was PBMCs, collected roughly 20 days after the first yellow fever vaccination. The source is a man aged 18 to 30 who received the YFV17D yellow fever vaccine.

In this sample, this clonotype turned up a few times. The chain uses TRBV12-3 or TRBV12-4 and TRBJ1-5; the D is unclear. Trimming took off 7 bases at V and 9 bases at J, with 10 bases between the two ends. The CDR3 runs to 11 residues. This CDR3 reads CASKFWGPQHF. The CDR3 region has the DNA TGTGCCAGCAAATTCTGGGGGCCCCAGCATTTT.

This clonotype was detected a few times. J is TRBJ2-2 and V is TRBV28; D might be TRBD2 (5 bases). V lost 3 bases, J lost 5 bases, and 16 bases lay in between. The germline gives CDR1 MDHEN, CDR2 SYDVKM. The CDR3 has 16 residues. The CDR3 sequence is CASSFPPRALTGELFF. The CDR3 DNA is TGTGCCAGCAGTTTCCCGCCGAGGGCGTTAACCGGGGAGCTGTTTTTT.

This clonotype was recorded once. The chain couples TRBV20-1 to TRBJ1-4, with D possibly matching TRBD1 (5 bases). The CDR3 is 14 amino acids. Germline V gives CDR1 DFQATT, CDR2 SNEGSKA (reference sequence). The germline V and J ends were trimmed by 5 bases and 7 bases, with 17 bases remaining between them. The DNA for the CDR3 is TGCAGTGCTTACTTGCGGGGCGGGGCTGAAAAACTGTTTTTT. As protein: CSAYLRGGAEKLFF.

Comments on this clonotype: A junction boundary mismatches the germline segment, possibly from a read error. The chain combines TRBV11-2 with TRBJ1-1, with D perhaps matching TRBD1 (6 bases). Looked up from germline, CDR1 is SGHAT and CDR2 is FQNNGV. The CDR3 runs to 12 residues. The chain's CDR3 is CASSRTAAVVCF. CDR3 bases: TGTGCCAGCAGCCGGACAGCGGCGGTAGTATGCTTT. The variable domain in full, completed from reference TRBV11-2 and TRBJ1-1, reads EAGVAQSPRYKIIEKRQSVAFWCNPISGHATLYWYQQILGQGPKLLIQFQNNGVVDDSQLPKDRFSAERLKGVDSTLKIQPAKLEDSAVYLCASSRTAAVVCFGQGTRLTVV.

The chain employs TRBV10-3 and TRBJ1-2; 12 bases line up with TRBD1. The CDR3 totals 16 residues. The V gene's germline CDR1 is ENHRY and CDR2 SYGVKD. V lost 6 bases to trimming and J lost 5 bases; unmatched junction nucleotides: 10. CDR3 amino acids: CAIRNSGTGGEYGYTF. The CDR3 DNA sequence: TGTGCCATCAGGAACTCCGGGACAGGGGGCGAATATGGCTACACCTTC.

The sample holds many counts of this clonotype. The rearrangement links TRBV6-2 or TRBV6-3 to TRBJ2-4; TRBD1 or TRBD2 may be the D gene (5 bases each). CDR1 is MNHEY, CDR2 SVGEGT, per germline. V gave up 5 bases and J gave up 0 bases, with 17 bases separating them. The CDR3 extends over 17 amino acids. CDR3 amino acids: CASSNTGTYVAKNIQYF. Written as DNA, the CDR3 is TGTGCCAGCAGTAATACCGGGACGTACGTAGCCAAAAACATTCAGTACTTC.

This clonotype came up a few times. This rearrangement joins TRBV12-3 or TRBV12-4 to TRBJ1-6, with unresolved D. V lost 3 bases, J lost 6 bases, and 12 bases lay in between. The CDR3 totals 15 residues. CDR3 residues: CASSFPDGFNSPLHF. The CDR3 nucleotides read TGTGCCAGCAGTTTCCCCGACGGGTTTAATTCACCCCTCCACTTT.

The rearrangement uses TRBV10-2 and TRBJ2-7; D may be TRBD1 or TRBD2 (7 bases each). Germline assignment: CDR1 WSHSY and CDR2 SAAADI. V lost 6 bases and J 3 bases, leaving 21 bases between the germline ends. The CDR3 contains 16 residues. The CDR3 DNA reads TGCGCCAGCAGGGGGGGGGGATGGGACAGCCTCTACGAGCAGTACTTC. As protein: CASRGGGWDSLYEQYF.